This entry lists 9 T cell receptor beta chains sequenced from one sample in a study of graft-versus-host responses after intestinal transplantation. Antigens of these TCRs are unknown. Profiling relied on immunoSEQ multiplex PCR, and the TCRdb table lists in-frame clones only, not all of them. This table has tens of thousands of clones, approximately 88% appearing once. The material sequenced was unstimulated CD4+ T cells sorted from spleen or lymph node cells, taken before intestinal transplant. The receptors shown here come from a human donor who received an intestinal transplant.

This chain joins TRBV9 and TRBJ2-1, with D possibly TRBD2 on 6 matching bases. Germline V lookup: CDR1 SGDLS, CDR2 YYNGEE. This CDR3 comprises 13 residues. Between the trimmed V and J ends, which lost 6 bases and 1 base, there was a span of 8 bases. The chain's CDR3 is CASTRGSYNEQFF. CDR3 bases: TGTGCCAGCACGCGGGGTTCCTACAATGAGCAGTTCTTC.

In the case of this clone: Additional DNA sequences in this sample encode the identical CDR3. The rearrangement joins TRBV5-1 to TRBJ2-7; the match to TRBD2 covers 15 bases. Looked up from germline, CDR1 is SGHRS and CDR2 is YFSETQ. With V trimmed by 4 bases and J by 2 bases, 7 bases remained unmatched. CDR3 length: 17 residues. The CDR3 reads CASSPGLAGGTAYEQYF. The CDR3 nucleotides are TGCGCCAGCAGCCCGGGACTAGCGGGAGGAACCGCCTACGAGCAGTACTTC.

This clone was recorded a few times. J is TRBJ2-1 and V is TRBV6-4, with TRBD2 matching 13 bases. Germline CDR1 is MRHNA and CDR2 is SNTAGT. V trimming: 4 bases; J trimming: 7 bases; junction bases outside the gene matches: 1. The CDR3 is 14 residues long. This CDR3 is CASSGLAGGNEQFF. Written as DNA, the CDR3 is TGTGCCAGCAGTGGACTAGCGGGGGGTAATGAGCAGTTCTTC.

The chain uses TRBV19 and TRBJ2-7; a possible D gene is TRBD2 (6 bases). The CDR3 has 14 residues. V was pared by 5 bases and J by 5 bases, with 16 bases between. Germline V CDR1 and CDR2: LNHDA, SQIVND (reference sequence). This CDR3 reads CASSVSEGLHEQYF. CDR3 DNA sequence: TGTGCCAGTAGTGTCTCGGAGGGCCTCCACGAGCAGTACTTC.

The chain joins TRBV19 to TRBJ2-4; D is possibly TRBD1 (5 bases). The CDR3 covers 19 residues. The germline V gene has CDR1 LNHDA and CDR2 SQIVND (reference sequence). Deletions cut 5 bases from V and 0 bases from J, with 23 bases between. The CDR3: CASSPLGDGWGLAKNIQYF. CDR3 DNA sequence: TGTGCCAGTAGTCCCCTGGGTGATGGGTGGGGCTTAGCCAAAAACATTCAGTACTTC.

The V call is TRBV6-1, the J call TRBJ1-3, with a possible D match to TRBD1 (5 bases). The germline V gene encodes CDR1 MNHNS and CDR2 SASEGT. The CDR3 has 17 amino acids. Trimming cost V 4 bases and J 2 bases, with 18 bases left between them. CDR3 nucleotide sequence: TGTGCCAGCAGTGGCCCCTCACCAGGGTGGCCTGGAAACACCATATATTTT. Amino acids: CASSGPSPGWPGNTIYF.

The V and J genes are TRBV7-3 and TRBJ2-5; 8 bases are shared with TRBD1. The CDR3 is 14 residues long. With 2 bases clipped from V and 4 bases from J, the junction kept 3 bases outside the gene matches. The V gene's germline CDR1 is SGHTA and CDR2 FQGTGA. The CDR3 loop reads CASSLQGAGETQYF. CDR3 nucleotides: TGTGCCAGCAGCTTACAGGGGGCGGGAGAGACCCAGTACTTC.

This clone appeared a single time. The chain combines TRBV18 with TRBJ2-1, with D tentatively TRBD2 (6 bases). This CDR3 has 15 residues. With 4 bases removed from V and 4 bases from J, the gap between germline ends came to 14 bases. Germline assignment: CDR1 KGHSH and CDR2 LQKENI. In DNA, the CDR3 is TGTGCCAGCTCACTAAGCGGGCAGGGTTACAATGAGCAGTTCTTC. It translates to CASSLSGQGYNEQFF.

V is TRBV6-5 and J is TRBJ1-4; 7 bases align to TRBD1. CDR1 and CDR2 from the germline V gene are MNHEY and SVGAGI. There are 14 residues in the CDR3. J was trimmed by 2 bases and V by 4 bases; bases with no gene match: 1. The CDR3 loop reads CASSSQGTNEKLFF. The CDR3 nucleotides read TGTGCCAGCAGTTCACAGGGGACTAATGAAAAACTGTTTTTT.